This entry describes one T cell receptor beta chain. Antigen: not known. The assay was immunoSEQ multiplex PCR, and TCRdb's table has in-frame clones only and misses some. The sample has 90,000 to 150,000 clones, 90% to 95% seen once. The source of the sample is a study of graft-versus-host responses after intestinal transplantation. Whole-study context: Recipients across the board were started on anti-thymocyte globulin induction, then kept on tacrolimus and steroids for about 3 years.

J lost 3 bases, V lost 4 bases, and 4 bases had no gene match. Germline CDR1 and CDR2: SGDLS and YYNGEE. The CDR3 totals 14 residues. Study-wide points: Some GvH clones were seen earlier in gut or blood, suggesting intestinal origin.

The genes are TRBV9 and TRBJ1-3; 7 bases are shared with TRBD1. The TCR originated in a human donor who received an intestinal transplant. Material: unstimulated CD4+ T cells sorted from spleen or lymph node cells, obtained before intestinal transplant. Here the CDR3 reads CASSRQGDGNTIYF. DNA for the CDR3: TGTGCCAGCAGCAGACAGGGTGATGGAAACACCATATATTTT. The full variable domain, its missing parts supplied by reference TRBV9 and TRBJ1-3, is DSGVTQTPKHLITATGQRVTLRCSPRSGDLSVYWYQQSLDQGLQFLIQYYNGEERAKGNILERFSAQQFPDLHSELNLSSLELGDSALYFCASSRQGDGNTIYFGEGSWLTVV.